The present T cell receptor (beta chain) was sequenced within a study of cytomegalovirus exposure and HLA in healthy donors. The study's findings and limits: A later analysis showed TCR association rates differing by HLA locus, peaking at DRB1 and lowest at HLA-C.

CDR3 length equals 15 residues. Germline values: CDR1 SGHRS, CDR2 YFSETQ. After removal of 4 bases from V and 3 bases from J, the junction contained 6 bases not matched to a gene. PCR employed 60 Vbeta and 13 Jbeta primers. The protocol was immunoSEQ multiplex PCR, while the TCRdb copy is restricted to in-frame clones and leaves out a portion. The sample contains around 94,000 clones, 70% to 90% of which appear only once. Regarding this clone: The antigen is undetermined.

This TCR came from a man aged 35-49 years in good health and CMV-seronegative. The sample was PBMCs. J is TRBJ1-4 and V is TRBV5-1, with 7 bases that match TRBD1. CDR3 in DNA: TGCGCCAGCAGCCCGACCGGGACAGCTAATGAAAAACTGTTTTTT. Amino acid sequence: CASSPTGTANEKLFF.